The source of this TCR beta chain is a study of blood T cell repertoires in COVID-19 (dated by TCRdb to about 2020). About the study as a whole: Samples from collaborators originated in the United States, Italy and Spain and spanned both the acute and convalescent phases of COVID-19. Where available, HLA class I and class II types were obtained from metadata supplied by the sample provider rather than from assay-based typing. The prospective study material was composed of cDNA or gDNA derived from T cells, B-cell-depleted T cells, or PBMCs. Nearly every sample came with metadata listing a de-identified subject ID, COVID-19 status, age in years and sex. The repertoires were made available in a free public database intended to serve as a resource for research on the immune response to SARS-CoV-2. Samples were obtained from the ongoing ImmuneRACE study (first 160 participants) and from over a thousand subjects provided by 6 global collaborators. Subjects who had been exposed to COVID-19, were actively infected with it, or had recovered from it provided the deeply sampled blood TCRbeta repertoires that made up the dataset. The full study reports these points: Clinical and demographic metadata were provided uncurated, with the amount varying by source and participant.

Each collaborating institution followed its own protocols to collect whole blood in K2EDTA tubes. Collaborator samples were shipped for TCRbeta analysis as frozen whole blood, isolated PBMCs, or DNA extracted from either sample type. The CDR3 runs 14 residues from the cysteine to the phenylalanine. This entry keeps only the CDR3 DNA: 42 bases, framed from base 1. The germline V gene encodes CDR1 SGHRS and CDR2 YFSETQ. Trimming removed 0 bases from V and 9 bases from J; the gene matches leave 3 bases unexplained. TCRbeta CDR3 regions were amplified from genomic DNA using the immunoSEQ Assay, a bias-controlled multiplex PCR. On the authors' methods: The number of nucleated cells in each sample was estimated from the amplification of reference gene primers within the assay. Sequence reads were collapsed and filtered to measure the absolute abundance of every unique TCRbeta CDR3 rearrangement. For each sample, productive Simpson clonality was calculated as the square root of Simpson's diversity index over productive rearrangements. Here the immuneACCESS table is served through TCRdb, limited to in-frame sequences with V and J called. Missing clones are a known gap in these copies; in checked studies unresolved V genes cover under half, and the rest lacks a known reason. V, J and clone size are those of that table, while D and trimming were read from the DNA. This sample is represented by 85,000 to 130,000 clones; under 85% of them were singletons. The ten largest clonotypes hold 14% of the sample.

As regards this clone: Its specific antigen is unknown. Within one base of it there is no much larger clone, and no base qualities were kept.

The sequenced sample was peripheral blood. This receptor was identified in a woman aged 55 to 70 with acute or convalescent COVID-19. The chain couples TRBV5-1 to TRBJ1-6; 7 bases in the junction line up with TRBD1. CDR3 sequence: CASSLEAGGSPLHF. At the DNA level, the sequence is TGCGCCAGCAGCTTGGAGGCAGGGGGTTCACCCCTCCACTTT. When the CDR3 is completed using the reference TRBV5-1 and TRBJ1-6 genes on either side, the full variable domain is KAGVTQTPRYLIKTRGQQVTLSCSPISGHRSVSWYQQTPGQGLQFLFEYFSETQRNKGNFPGRFSGRQFSNSRSEMNVSTLELGDSALYLCASSLEAGGSPLHFGNGTRLTVT.